Below, 31 T cell receptor beta chains from the same sample are listed, as sequenced in a study of T cell responses to AZD1222 COVID-19 vaccine. Only in-frame clones appear in the TCRdb table, and some are missing; sequencing was by immunoSEQ multiplex PCR. Of fewer than 180,000 clones listed, around 90% are singletons. The material sequenced was peripheral blood, taken 28 days after the second AZD1222 dose. All receptors derive from an adult who received the AZD1222 COVID-19 vaccine.

V usage is TRBV2 and J usage is TRBJ2-7; D is undetermined. V was pared by 3 bases and J by 2 bases, with 2 bases between. Germline assignment: CDR1 SNHLY and CDR2 FYNNEI. This CDR3 spans 11 amino acids. CDR3 residues: CASSETYEQYF. CDR3 coding DNA: TGTGCCAGCAGTGAGACCTACGAGCAGTACTTC.

This clone was counted once. This chain links TRBV5-1 with TRBJ2-1; no reliable D call. From germline, CDR1 is SGHRS and CDR2 YFSETQ. This CDR3 comprises 14 residues. With 2 bases removed from V and 0 bases from J, the gap between germline ends came to 6 bases. CDR3 nucleotide sequence: TGCGCCAGCAGCTTTTCTACCTCCTACAATGAGCAGTTCTTC. Its protein is CASSFSTSYNEQFF.

The CDR3 loop reads CAITREGDEQFF. The CDR3 DNA sequence: TGTGCCATCACCAGGGAGGGCGATGAGCAGTTCTTC. This chain uses TRBV10-3 with TRBJ2-1; 7 bases match TRBD2. Losses at the gene ends were 7 bases for V and 8 bases for J; bases not matched to a gene: 5. Germline CDR1 reads ENHRY; CDR2 reads SYGVKD. The CDR3 consists of 12 residues.

V usage is TRBV28 and J usage is TRBJ2-1; D unresolved. This CDR3 is built from 17 residues. From germline, CDR1 is MDHEN and CDR2 SYDVKM. Between the trimmed V and J ends, which lost 8 bases and 2 bases, there was a span of 22 bases. This CDR3 is CASSPLLIRKPYNEQFF. Here the CDR3 DNA reads TGTGCCAGCTCACCACTCCTAATCCGAAAACCCTACAATGAGCAGTTCTTC.

The chain links TRBV9 to TRBJ1-2; 10 bases align to TRBD1. The CDR3 loop spans 16 amino acids. Germline V gives CDR1 SGDLS, CDR2 YYNGEE. J lost 4 bases, V lost 1 base, and 7 bases had no gene match. The CDR3 loop is CASSVSGGQGLYGYTF. In DNA form, the CDR3 reads TGTGCCAGCAGCGTATCCGGGGGACAGGGGCTCTATGGCTACACCTTC.

The chain is built from TRBV5-5 and TRBJ2-3; tentative D call: TRBD1 (6 bases). V lost 5 bases, J lost 4 bases, and 11 bases lay in between. The CDR3 has 13 residues. Per germline, CDR1 SGHKS and CDR2 YYEKEE (reference sequence). The CDR3: CASRVQGPDTQYF. The CDR3, as DNA: TGTGCCAGCAGGGTACAGGGTCCAGATACGCAGTATTTT.

The V gene is TRBV27, the J gene TRBJ2-2; D gene uncertain. Deletions cut 3 bases from V and 4 bases from J, with 9 bases between. Germline-derived CDR1 and CDR2 are MNHEY and SMNVEV (reference sequence). The CDR3 sequence is 14 residues long. CDR3 protein: CASSFRVFTGELFF. The CDR3 bases are TGTGCCAGCAGTTTTCGGGTATTCACCGGGGAGCTGTTTTTT.

This clone was detected a few times. J is TRBJ1-4 and V is TRBV7-8, with D unclear. V gave up 3 bases and J gave up 4 bases, with 9 bases separating them. The CDR3 is 14 amino acids. Germline CDR1 and CDR2: SGHVS and FQNEAQ. DNA of the CDR3: TGTGCCAGCAGCTTTAGAAGGGTTAATGAAAAACTGTTTTTT. Protein: CASSFRRVNEKLFF.

The chain links TRBV4-1 to TRBJ1-5, with 10 bases fitting TRBD1. The germline V gene has CDR1 MGHRA and CDR2 YSYEKL. This CDR3 comprises 18 residues. J lost 3 bases, V lost 2 bases, and 10 bases had no gene match. CDR3 residues: CASSQHQTGGRVNQPQHF. In DNA form, the CDR3 reads TGCGCCAGCAGCCAACATCAGACAGGGGGCCGCGTCAATCAGCCCCAGCATTTT.

This chain joins TRBV5-4 and TRBJ2-7; perhaps TRBD1 as D (5 bases). Germline V gives CDR1 SGHNT, CDR2 YYREEE (reference sequence). The CDR3 consists of 16 residues. V lost 1 base to trimming and J lost 0 bases, with 14 bases between them. CDR3 protein: CASSLNSARDSYEQYF. DNA for the CDR3: TGTGCCAGCAGCTTGAATTCGGCCAGGGACTCCTACGAGCAGTACTTC.

This rearrangement joins TRBV9 to TRBJ2-5; D possibly corresponds to TRBD2 (6 bases). Trimming stripped 3 bases from V and 2 bases from J, with 17 bases between. Germline V CDR1 and CDR2: SGDLS, YYNGEE. CDR3 size: 16 residues. The CDR3 bases are TGTGCCAGCAGCGCCCCGACCGGACGGGAGCAAGAGACCCAGTACTTC. It is translated as CASSAPTGREQETQYF.

CDR3 amino acids: CASSLGGTSQYEQYF. CDR3 nucleotides: TGCGCCAGCAGCTTGGGTGGGACTAGCCAGTACGAGCAGTACTTC. The chain joins TRBV5-1 to TRBJ2-7; 9 bases match TRBD2. CDR1 is SGHRS and CDR2 is YFSETQ in the germline V gene. After removal of 0 bases from V and 4 bases from J, the junction contained 5 bases not matched to a gene. The CDR3 has 15 residues.

The V gene is TRBV11-2, the J gene TRBJ1-6, with TRBD1 matching over 8 bases. Trimming removed 5 bases from V and 6 bases from J; junction bases left unmatched: 3. Germline CDR1 and CDR2: SGHAT and FQNNGV. The CDR3 is 14 amino acids. CDR3 DNA sequence: TGTGCCAGCAGCGTCGACAGGGGTAATTCACCCCTCCACTTT. Protein product: CASSVDRGNSPLHF.

The V call is TRBV7-2, the J call TRBJ2-2; D is perhaps TRBD2 (6 bases). Trimming cost V 5 bases and J 6 bases, with 19 bases left between them. The CDR3 runs to 16 residues. Germline values: CDR1 SGHTA, CDR2 FQGNSA. For the CDR3, the DNA is TGTGCCAGCAGCCCTCCGGGAGACAGTGGAGCCGGGGAGCTGTTTTTT. Translated, it gives CASSPPGDSGAGELFF.

The genes are TRBV29-1 and TRBJ1-2, with 11 bases lining up with TRBD1. The CDR3 has 11 residues. The junction had 2 bases not matched to a gene; V was cut back by 6 bases and J by 8 bases. CDR1 is SQVTM and CDR2 is ANQGSEA in the germline V gene. The CDR3 is CSVGTGGGYTF. In nucleotides, the CDR3 is TGCAGCGTGGGGACAGGGGGAGGCTACACCTTC.

V usage is TRBV7-9 and J usage is TRBJ2-7; possibly TRBD1 or TRBD2 for D (5 bases each). The ends were cut back, 0 bases at V and 6 bases at J, with 15 bases in the middle. Germline CDR1 and CDR2: SEHNR and FQNEAQ (reference sequence). The CDR3 runs 15 residues. The CDR3 DNA is TGTGCCAGCAGCTTAGCCCCGGGGACGCAGGGCGAGCAGTACTTC. This encodes CASSLAPGTQGEQYF.

This chain joins TRBV7-2 and TRBJ2-5; a weak D match, TRBD2 (6 bases). V lost 4 bases and J lost 4, with 10 bases in between. This CDR3 region has 13 residues. Germline V gene lookup returns CDR1 SGHTA and CDR2 FQGNSA. The CDR3 here is CASSSGDRETQYF. The DNA for the CDR3 is TGTGCCAGCAGCTCGGGGGACCGAGAGACCCAGTACTTC.

This sequence joins TRBV10-3 and TRBJ1-4; 7 bases map to TRBD1. Germline trimming cut 6 bases from V and 4 bases from J; bases unmatched to any gene: 8. This CDR3 spans 15 amino acids. Germline CDR1 ENHRY, CDR2 SYGVKD. CDR3 protein: CAIRPTGLSNEKLFF. DNA of the CDR3: TGTGCCATCAGGCCGACAGGGCTGAGTAATGAAAAACTGTTTTTT.

The rearrangement uses TRBV11-2 and TRBJ2-7; weak D call: TRBD2 (5 bases). The CDR3 length is 15 residues. Germline V gene data show CDR1 as SGHAT and CDR2 as FQNNGV. V lost 4 bases and J lost 6, with 19 bases in between. CDR3 region: CASSSSRAEGTEQYF. The DNA for the CDR3 is TGTGCCAGCAGCTCCAGCCGGGCCGAGGGTACCGAGCAGTACTTC.

V and J are TRBV11-3 and TRBJ1-4; D is unclear. The germline V gene encodes CDR1 SGHNT and CDR2 YENEEA. The CDR3 covers 15 residues. The V end was cut by 0 bases, the J end by 8 bases, with 13 bases between. Here the CDR3 DNA reads TGTGCCAGCAGCTTAGATGGGATTCCCGGGGAAAAACTGTTTTTT. Translation: CASSLDGIPGEKLFF.

This chain connects TRBV6-2 or TRBV6-3 to TRBJ1-2; 8 positions match TRBD1. The CDR3 contains 13 residues. With V trimmed by 2 bases and J by 8 bases, 4 bases remained unmatched. From germline, CDR1 is MNHEY and CDR2 SVGEGT. CDR3 sequence (DNA): TGTGCCAGCAGTTACCTGACAGGGGTCGGCTACACCTTC. This gives the protein CASSYLTGVGYTF.

The V call is TRBV5-1, the J call TRBJ1-2; D ambiguous. This CDR3 is 12 amino acids long. V was clipped by 1 base and J by 8 bases, with 9 bases between them. The germline gives CDR1 SGHRS, CDR2 YFSETQ. The CDR3, as DNA: TGCGCCAGCAGCTTGAGAGGCAGGGGCTACACCTTC. Protein: CASSLRGRGYTF.

J is TRBJ1-6 and V is TRBV7-9; D is uncertain. The germline V gene encodes CDR1 SEHNR and CDR2 FQNEAQ (reference sequence). V lost 5 bases to trimming and J lost 7 bases, with 12 bases between them. The CDR3 spans 14 residues. In nucleotides, the CDR3 is TGTGCCAGCAGCCCGGCGGGCTACAATTCACCCCTCCACTTT. It yields the protein CASSPAGYNSPLHF.

The chain carries TRBV7-3 and TRBJ2-7; D gene unclear. V was pared by 1 base and J by 6 bases, with 10 bases between. CDR3 length equals 13 residues. Looked up from germline, CDR1 is SGHTA and CDR2 is FQGTGA. CDR3 DNA: TGTGCCAGCAGCTTAAGTAGCAGTTTCGAGCAGTACTTC. It encodes CASSLSSSFEQYF.

The chain has TRBV6-6 and TRBJ1-2; TRBD1 matches at 8 bases. Germline V gene data show CDR1 as MNHNY and CDR2 as SVGAGI (reference sequence). The CDR3 runs to 16 residues. The V gene end was trimmed by 7 bases and the J gene end by 8 bases; junction bases not matched to a gene: 18. The CDR3 region has the DNA TGTGCCAGCAACTCACCGACCGGACAGGGTCGTAGCGGCTACACCTTC. Translation gives CASNSPTGQGRSGYTF.

This chain uses TRBV7-6 with TRBJ2-1, with 10 positions matching TRBD2. With V trimmed by 5 bases and J by 3 bases, 7 bases remained unmatched. This CDR3 is built from 16 residues. Per germline, CDR1 SGHVS and CDR2 FNYEAQ. CDR3 nucleotides: TGTGCCAGCAGCCTACCTAGCGGGAGTAGCTACAATGAGCAGTTCTTC. Residues: CASSLPSGSSYNEQFF.

The V gene is TRBV10-3, the J gene TRBJ2-7; D unresolved. Germline-derived CDR1 and CDR2 are ENHRY and SYGVKD. Trimming took 0 bases from V and 3 from J, leaving 9 bases between them. The CDR3 is 14 residues long. CDR3 sequence (DNA): TGTGCCATCAGTGAGTCGAATGTGGGCTACGAGCAGTACTTC. Translating gives CAISESNVGYEQYF.

J is TRBJ2-2 and V is TRBV7-8; 9 bases fit TRBD1. Germline assignment: CDR1 SGHVS and CDR2 FQNEAQ. The CDR3 contains 15 residues. V was pared by 5 bases and J by 2 bases, with 3 bases of the junction left unmatched. CDR3 loop: CASSLTGGNTGELFF. The CDR3 DNA reads as TGTGCCAGCAGCCTGACAGGGGGAAACACCGGGGAGCTGTTTTTT. The whole variable domain, filled in from reference TRBV7-8 and TRBJ2-2, reads GAGVSQSPRYKVAKRGQDVALRCDPISGHVSLFWYQQALGQGPEFLTYFQNEAQLDKSGLPSDRFFAERPEGSVSTLKIQRTQQEDSAVYLCASSLTGGNTGELFFGEGSRLTVL.

This clone was seen only once. The chain carries TRBV11-3 and TRBJ2-1; D is perhaps TRBD1 (6 bases). The CDR3 is 15 residues long. Germline V gives CDR1 SGHNT, CDR2 YENEEA. Trimming stripped 4 bases from V and 9 bases from J, with 19 bases between. The CDR3 reads CASSSTGSLLGEQFF. The CDR3 bases are TGTGCCAGCAGCTCAACAGGGTCTCTTTTAGGTGAGCAGTTCTTC.

This clone was detected only once. The chain is built from TRBV19 and TRBJ1-2; D unresolved. This CDR3 has 12 amino acids. Trimming pared 2 bases from V and 7 bases from J, leaving 8 bases between. The V gene's germline CDR1 is LNHDA and CDR2 SQIVND (reference sequence). CDR3 region: CASSIRGGGYTF. CDR3 nucleotides: TGTGCCAGTAGTATACGGGGTGGTGGCTACACCTTC.

With respect to this clone: Since no conserved phenylalanine or tryptophan closes the CDR3, a read error is the likely cause. The limits of the CDR3 on the DNA are not certain, so only TCRdb's listed CDR3 is given. The chain carries TRBV2 and TRBJ2-7. Germline CDR1 is SNHLY and CDR2 is FYNNEI. The CDR3 is 12 amino acids in total, end residues counted. CDR3 loop: CASSEAGRPKLI.